The 2 T cell receptor beta chains below come from one sample, sequenced in a study of OX40 agonist ivuxolimab in advanced cancers. Clones were read by immunoSEQ multiplex PCR, and TCRdb kept only the in-frame ones, dropping some. In the table there are 60,000 to 65,000 clones, 80% to 95% of which are singletons. The starting material was CD4+ or CD8+ T cells sorted from blood, obtained in a trial of the OX40 agonist ivuxolimab. The receptors stem from an adult with an advanced solid tumor such as melanoma, head and neck, liver or kidney cancer.

This chain connects TRBV4-1 to TRBJ2-5; D may be TRBD2 (5 bases). Germline loops: CDR1 MGHRA, CDR2 YSYEKL. V lost 0 bases and J 2 bases, leaving 16 bases between the germline ends. The CDR3 consists of 17 residues. CDR3 protein: CASSQDKGSAPQETQYF. In nucleotides, the CDR3 is TGCGCCAGCAGCCAAGATAAGGGTAGCGCACCTCAAGAGACCCAGTACTTC.

In its sample, this clone was seen once. V gene TRBV28 combines with J gene TRBJ2-1; D possibly uses TRBD1 or TRBD2 (5 bases each). The CDR3 spans 15 residues. V lost 7 bases, J lost 3 bases, and 16 bases lay in between. The germline gives CDR1 MDHEN, CDR2 SYDVKM. The CDR3 is CASKPGTAIYNEQFF. In nucleotides, the CDR3 is TGTGCCAGCAAGCCGGGGACCGCCATCTACAATGAGCAGTTCTTC.